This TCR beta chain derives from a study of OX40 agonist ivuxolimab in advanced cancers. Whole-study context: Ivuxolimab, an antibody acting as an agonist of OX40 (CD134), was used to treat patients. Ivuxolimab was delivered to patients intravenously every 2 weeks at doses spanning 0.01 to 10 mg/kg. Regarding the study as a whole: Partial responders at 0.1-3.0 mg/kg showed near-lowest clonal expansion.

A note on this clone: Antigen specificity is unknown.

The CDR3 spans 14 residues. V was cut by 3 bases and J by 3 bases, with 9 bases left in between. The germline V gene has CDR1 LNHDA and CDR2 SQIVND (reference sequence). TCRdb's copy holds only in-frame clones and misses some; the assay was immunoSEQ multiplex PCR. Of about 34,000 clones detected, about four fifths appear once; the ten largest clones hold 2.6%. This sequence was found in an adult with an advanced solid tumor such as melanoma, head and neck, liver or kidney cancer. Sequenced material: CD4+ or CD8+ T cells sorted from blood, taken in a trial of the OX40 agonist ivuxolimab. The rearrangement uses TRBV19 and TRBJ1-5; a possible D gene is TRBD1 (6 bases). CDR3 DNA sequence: TGTGCCAGTAGTATGGGGGACAACAATCAGCCCCAGCATTTT. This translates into CASSMGDNNQPQHF.